This entry features one TCR beta chain sequence. Its matching antigen is unknown. Trimming took off 6 bases at V and 1 base at J, with 10 bases between the two ends. Germline V gene lookup returns CDR1 SGDLS and CDR2 YYNGEE. The CDR3 totals 14 residues. The treatment here: oral pan-JAK inhibitor, 5-10 mg twice daily. Lesional scalp punch biopsies and peripheral blood were collected from alopecia areata patients. The source of the sample is a study of CD8+ T cells in alopecia areata. General study results and limits: Higher clonality than in normal scalp was seen in lesional scalp, especially alopecia totalis/universalis. Among the 100 top clones, expanded CD8+ clones, like scalp clonality, were significantly decreased by tofacitinib.

In each case, RNA was isolated and then reverse transcribed into cDNA as the sequencing template. Repertoires were generated with immunoSEQ multiplex PCR, while TCRdb's copy carries only in-frame clones and drops some. The sample has about 140,000 clones, approximately 86% seen once. Sequenced here: CD8+ T cells sorted from blood, sampled at week 4, from a patient treated with tofacitinib. This TCR was sampled from a human donor with alopecia areata. The rearrangement uses TRBV9 and TRBJ2-2, with D perhaps assigned TRBD1 or TRBD2 (5 bases each). For the CDR3, the DNA is TGTGCCAGCAAAGGGACGGTGAACACCGGGGAGCTGTTTTTT. Amino acid sequence: CASKGTVNTGELFF.